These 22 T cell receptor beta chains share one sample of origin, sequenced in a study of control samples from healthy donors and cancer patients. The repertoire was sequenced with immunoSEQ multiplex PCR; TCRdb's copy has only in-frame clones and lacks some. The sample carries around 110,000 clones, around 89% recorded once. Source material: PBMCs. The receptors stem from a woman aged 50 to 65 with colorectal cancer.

The chain's CDR3 is CAISEAWGQGPDTQYF. CDR3 bases: TGTGCCATCAGTGAGGCGTGGGGACAGGGGCCAGATACGCAGTATTTT. This chain connects TRBV10-3 to TRBJ2-3, with TRBD1 identical over 10 bases. CDR1 ENHRY and CDR2 SYGVKD come from the germline V gene. J gave up 4 bases and V 2 bases, and 6 bases lay outside the gene matches. This CDR3 is 16 amino acids long.

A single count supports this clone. CDR3 amino acids: CASSSADSGYGYTF. CDR3 bases: TGTGCCAGCAGCTCTGCGGACAGCGGCTATGGCTACACCTTC. The chain recombines TRBV9 with TRBJ1-2, with D possibly matching TRBD1 (6 bases). The CDR3 is 14 amino acids. The V end was cut by 4 bases, the J end by 4 bases, with 14 bases between. Germline V gene data show CDR1 as SGDLS and CDR2 as YYNGEE.

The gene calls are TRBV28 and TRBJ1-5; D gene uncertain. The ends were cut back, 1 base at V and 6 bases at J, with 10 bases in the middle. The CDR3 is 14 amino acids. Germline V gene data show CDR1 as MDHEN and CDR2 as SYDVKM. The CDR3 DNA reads TGTGCCAGCAGTTTATCACATTACACTCAGCCCCAGCATTTT. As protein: CASSLSHYTQPQHF.

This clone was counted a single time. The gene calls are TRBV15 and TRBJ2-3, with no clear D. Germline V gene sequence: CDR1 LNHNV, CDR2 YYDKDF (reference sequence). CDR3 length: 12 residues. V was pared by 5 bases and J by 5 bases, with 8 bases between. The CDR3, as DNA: TGTGCCACCAGCGGCCTGTTAGATACGCAGTATTTT. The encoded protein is CATSGLLDTQYF.

In nucleotides, the CDR3 is TGCGCCAGCAGCCCGGGACAGCATGGAAACACCATATATTTT. This sequence encodes CASSPGQHGNTIYF. The chain has TRBV5-1 and TRBJ1-3, with 7 bases that match TRBD1. The CDR3 has 14 amino acids. Germline V gene sequence: CDR1 SGHRS, CDR2 YFSETQ. Trimming cost V 4 bases and J 3 bases; bases outside gene matches: 4. Using reference TRBV5-1 and TRBJ1-3 for the parts outside the CDR3, the full variable domain is KAGVTQTPRYLIKTRGQQVTLSCSPISGHRSVSWYQQTPGQGLQFLFEYFSETQRNKGNFPGRFSGRQFSNSRSEMNVSTLELGDSALYLCASSPGQHGNTIYFGEGSWLTVV.

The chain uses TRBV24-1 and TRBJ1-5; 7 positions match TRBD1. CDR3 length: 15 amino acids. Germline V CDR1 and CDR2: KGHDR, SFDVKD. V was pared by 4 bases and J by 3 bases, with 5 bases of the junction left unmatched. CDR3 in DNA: TGTGCCACCAGTGACTCAGACAGGGCCAATCAGCCCCAGCATTTT. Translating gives CATSDSDRANQPQHF.

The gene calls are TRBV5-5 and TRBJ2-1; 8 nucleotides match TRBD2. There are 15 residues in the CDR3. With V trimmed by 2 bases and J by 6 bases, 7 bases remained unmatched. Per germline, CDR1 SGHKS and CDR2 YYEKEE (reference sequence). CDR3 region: CASSFSGGSSNEQFF. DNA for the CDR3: TGTGCCAGCAGCTTCTCGGGAGGGTCTTCCAATGAGCAGTTCTTC.

The CDR3 protein is CASFGTSGRSYEQYF. The CDR3 DNA follows: TGTGCCAGTTTCGGGACTAGCGGGAGGAGTTACGAGCAGTACTTC. The chain is built from TRBV28 and TRBJ2-7; 15 bases align to TRBD2. Trimming at V came to 9 bases and at J to 4 bases, leaving 7 bases not matched to a gene. The CDR3 contains 15 residues. Per the germline V gene, CDR1 is MDHEN and CDR2 is SYDVKM.

The CDR3: CASSYSTGINYGYTF. CDR3 sequence (DNA): TGTGCCAGCAGTTACTCTACGGGAATTAACTATGGCTACACCTTC. V gene TRBV6-5 combines with J gene TRBJ1-2; D uncertain. The CDR3 length is 15 residues. Between the trimmed V and J ends, which lost 0 bases and 1 base, there was a span of 9 bases. CDR1 and CDR2 (germline): MNHEY, SVGAGI.

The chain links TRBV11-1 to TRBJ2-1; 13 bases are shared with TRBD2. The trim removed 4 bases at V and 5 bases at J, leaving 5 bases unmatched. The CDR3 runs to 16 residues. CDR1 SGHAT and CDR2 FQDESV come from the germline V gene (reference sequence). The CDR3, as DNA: TGTGCCAGCAGCTACGGGACTAGCGGGGACCACAATGAGCAGTTCTTC. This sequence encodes CASSYGTSGDHNEQFF.

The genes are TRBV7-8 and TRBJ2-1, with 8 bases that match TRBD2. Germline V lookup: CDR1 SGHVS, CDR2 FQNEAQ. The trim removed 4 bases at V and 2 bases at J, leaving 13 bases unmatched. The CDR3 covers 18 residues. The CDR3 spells CASSSRWSGSTPYNEQFF. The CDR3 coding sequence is TGTGCCAGCAGCTCCCGCTGGAGCGGGAGCACCCCCTACAATGAGCAGTTCTTC.

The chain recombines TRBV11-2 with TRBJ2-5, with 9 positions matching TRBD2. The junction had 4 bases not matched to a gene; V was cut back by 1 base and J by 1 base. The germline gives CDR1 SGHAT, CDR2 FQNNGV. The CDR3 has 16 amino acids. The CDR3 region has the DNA TGTGCCAGCAGCTTAGCGAGCGGGGGGCCCCAAGAGACCCAGTACTTC. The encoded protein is CASSLASGGPQETQYF. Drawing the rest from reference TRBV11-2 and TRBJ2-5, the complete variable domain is EAGVAQSPRYKIIEKRQSVAFWCNPISGHATLYWYQQILGQGPKLLIQFQNNGVVDDSQLPKDRFSAERLKGVDSTLKIQPAKLEDSAVYLCASSLASGGPQETQYFGPGTRLLVL.

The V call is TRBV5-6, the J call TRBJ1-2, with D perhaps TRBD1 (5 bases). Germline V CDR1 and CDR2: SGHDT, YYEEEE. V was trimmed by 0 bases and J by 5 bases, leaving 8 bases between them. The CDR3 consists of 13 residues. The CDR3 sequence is CASSLEGVYGYTF. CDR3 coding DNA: TGTGCCAGCAGCTTGGAAGGGGTGTATGGCTACACCTTC.

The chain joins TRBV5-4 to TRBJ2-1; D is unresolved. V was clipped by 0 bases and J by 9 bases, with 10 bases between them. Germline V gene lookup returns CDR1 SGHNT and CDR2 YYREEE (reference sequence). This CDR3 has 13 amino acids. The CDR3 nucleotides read TGTGCCAGCAGCTTGGATGGGGTCGGTGAGCAGTTCTTC. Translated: CASSLDGVGEQFF.

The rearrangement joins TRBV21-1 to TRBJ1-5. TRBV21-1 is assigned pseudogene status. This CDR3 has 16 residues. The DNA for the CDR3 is TGTGCCAGCAGCAGACCGGGAGGATCTGGCCTGCAGTCCCAGCATTTT. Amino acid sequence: CASSRPGGSGLQSQHF.

The CDR3 loop is CASNYGHRDGAFF. For the CDR3, the DNA is TGTGCCAGCAATTATGGACACAGGGACGGAGCTTTCTTT. The gene calls are TRBV6-2 or TRBV6-3 and TRBJ1-1; D may be TRBD1 (6 bases). The CDR3 sequence is 13 residues long. V lost 7 bases and J lost 10, with 19 bases in between. The germline V gene has CDR1 MNHEY and CDR2 SVGEGT.

The CDR3 is CAWSRVGVNEQFF. CDR3 DNA: TGTGCCTGGAGTCGGGTAGGGGTCAATGAGCAGTTCTTC. The chain carries TRBV30 and TRBJ2-1; D perhaps matches TRBD1 (5 bases). The germline V and J ends were trimmed by 2 bases and 6 bases, with 11 bases remaining between them. CDR1 is GTSNPN, CDR2 SVGIG, per germline (reference sequence). This CDR3 contains 13 residues.

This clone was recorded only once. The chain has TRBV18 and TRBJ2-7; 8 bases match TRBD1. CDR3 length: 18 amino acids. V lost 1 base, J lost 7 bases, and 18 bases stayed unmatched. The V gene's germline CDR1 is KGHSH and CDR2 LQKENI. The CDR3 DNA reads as TGTGCCAGCTCACCACAGGCTCTAGTGTCAGGGGGCATGGGTGAGCAGTACTTC. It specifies CASSPQALVSGGMGEQYF.

The CDR3 coding sequence is TGCGCCAGCAGCCCCCAGTCCGCCCCCCAAGAGACCCAGTACTTC. It translates to CASSPQSAPQETQYF. V and J are TRBV5-1 and TRBJ2-5; no firm D call. V lost 4 bases and J lost 1, with 14 bases in between. The CDR3 runs 15 residues. Germline V gene lookup returns CDR1 SGHRS and CDR2 YFSETQ. The whole variable domain, remainder taken from reference TRBV5-1 and TRBJ2-5, is KAGVTQTPRYLIKTRGQQVTLSCSPISGHRSVSWYQQTPGQGLQFLFEYFSETQRNKGNFPGRFSGRQFSNSRSEMNVSTLELGDSALYLCASSPQSAPQETQYFGPGTRLLVL.

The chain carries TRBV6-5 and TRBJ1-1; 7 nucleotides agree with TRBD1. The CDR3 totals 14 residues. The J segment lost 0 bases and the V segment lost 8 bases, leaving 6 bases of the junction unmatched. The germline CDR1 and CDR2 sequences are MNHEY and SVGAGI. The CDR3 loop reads CASGYDRVNTEAFF. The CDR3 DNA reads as TGTGCCAGCGGATACGACAGGGTGAACACTGAAGCTTTCTTT.

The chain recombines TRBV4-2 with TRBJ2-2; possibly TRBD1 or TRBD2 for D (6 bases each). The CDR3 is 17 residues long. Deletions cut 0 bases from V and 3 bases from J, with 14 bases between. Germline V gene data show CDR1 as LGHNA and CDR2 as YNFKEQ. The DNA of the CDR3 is TGTGCCAGCAGCCAAGAGGGGGGCGAGAGTTACACCGGGGAGCTGTTTTTT. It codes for CASSQEGGESYTGELFF.

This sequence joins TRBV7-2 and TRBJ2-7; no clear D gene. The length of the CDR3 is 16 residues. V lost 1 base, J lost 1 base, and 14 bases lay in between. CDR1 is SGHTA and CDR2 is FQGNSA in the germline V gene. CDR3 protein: CASSLVLAAFSYEQYF. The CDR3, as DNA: TGTGCCAGCAGCTTAGTCCTGGCAGCTTTTTCCTACGAGCAGTACTTC.